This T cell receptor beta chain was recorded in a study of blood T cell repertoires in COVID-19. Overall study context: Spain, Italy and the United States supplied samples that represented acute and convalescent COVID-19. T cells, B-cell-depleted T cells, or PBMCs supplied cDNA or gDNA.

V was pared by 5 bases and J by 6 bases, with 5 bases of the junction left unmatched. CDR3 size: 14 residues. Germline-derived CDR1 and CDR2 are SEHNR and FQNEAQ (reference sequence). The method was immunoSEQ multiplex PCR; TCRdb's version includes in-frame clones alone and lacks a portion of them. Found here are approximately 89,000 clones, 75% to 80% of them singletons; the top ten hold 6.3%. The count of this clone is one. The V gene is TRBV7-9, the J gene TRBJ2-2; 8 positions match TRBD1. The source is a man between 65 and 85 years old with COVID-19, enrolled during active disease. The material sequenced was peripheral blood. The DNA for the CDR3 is TGTGCCAGCAGCCCACAGGGGGGAGCCGGGGAGCTGTTTTTT. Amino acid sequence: CASSPQGGAGELFF.